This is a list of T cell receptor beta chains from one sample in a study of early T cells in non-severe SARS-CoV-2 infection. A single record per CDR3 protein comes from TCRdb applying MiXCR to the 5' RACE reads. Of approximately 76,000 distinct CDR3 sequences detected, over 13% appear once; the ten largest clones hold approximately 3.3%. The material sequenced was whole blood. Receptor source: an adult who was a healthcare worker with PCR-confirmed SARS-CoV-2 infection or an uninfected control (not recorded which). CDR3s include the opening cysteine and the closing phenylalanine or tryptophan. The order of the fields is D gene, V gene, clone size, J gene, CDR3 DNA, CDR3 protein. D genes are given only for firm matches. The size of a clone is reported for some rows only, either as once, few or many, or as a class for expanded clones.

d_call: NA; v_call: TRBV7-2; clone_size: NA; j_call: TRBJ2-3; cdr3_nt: TGTGCCAGCAGCTCCTACCAGCGCACAGATACGCAGTATTTT; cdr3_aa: CASSSYQRTDTQYF
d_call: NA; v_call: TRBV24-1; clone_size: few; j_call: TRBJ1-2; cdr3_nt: TGTGCCACCAGTGATTTAGGGTTCAACTATGGCTACACCTTC; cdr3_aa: CATSDLGFNYGYTF
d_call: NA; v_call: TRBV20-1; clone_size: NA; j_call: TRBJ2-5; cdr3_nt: TGCAGTGCTAGAGAGGGGAGTCGAGTCGGGGAGACCCAGTACTTC; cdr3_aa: CSAREGSRVGETQYF
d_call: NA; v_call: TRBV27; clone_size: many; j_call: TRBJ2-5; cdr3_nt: TGTGCCAGCAGTCCCGGGGGGCGAGGAGAGACCCAGTACTTC; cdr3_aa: CASSPGGRGETQYF
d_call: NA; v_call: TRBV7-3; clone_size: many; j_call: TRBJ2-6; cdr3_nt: TGTGCCAGCAGCTTAACGGGAGGGACAGTCTTCTCTGGGGCCAACGTCCTGACTTTC; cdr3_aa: CASSLTGGTVFSGANVLTF
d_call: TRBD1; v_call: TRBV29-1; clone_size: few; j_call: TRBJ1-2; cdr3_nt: TGCAGCGTTGAAGAAGGGGGACAGACCGTCTATGGCTACACCTTC; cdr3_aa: CSVEEGGQTVYGYTF
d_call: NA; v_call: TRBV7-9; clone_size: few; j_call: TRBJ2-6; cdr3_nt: TGTGCCAGCAGGGTGAGCTCTGGGGCCAACGTCCTGACTTTC; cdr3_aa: CASRVSSGANVLTF
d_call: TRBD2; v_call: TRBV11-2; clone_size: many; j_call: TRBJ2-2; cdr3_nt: TGTGCCAGCAGACCCAATTCCTGGCGTAGCGGGGCCGGGGAGCTGTTTTTT; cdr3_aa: CASRPNSWRSGAGELFF
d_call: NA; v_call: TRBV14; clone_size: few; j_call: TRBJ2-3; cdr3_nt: TGTGCCAGCAGCCAAGATGCGGATTTCACGCAGTATTTT; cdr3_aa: CASSQDADFTQYF
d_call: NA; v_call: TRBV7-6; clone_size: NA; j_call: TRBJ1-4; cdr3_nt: TGTGCCAGCAGCTTATTACAGGGCGGTGAAAAACTGTTTTTT; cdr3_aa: CASSLLQGGEKLFF
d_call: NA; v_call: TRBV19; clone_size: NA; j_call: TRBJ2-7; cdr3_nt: TGTGCCAGTAGTATTGGTACCCTTCGGGACGAGCAGTACTTC; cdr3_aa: CASSIGTLRDEQYF
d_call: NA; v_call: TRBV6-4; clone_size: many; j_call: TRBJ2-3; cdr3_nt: TGTGCCAGCAGTGTCCAGGGGGAGGGCACAGATACGCAGTATTTT; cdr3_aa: CASSVQGEGTDTQYF
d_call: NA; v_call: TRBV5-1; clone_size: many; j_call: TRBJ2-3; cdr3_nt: TGCGCCAGCAGCTTCGGCCGGGAGACGGGGCAGTATTTT; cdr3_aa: CASSFGRETGQYF
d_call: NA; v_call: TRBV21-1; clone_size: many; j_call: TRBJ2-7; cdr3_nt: TGTGCCAGCAATCCGCTGGGGGAGAACTACGAGCAGTACTTC; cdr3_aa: CASNPLGENYEQYF
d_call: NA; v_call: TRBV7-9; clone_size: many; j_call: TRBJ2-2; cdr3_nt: TGTGCCAGCAGCACACCCCGCCTGGGCAGAGGGGACACCGGGGAGCTGTTTTTT; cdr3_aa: CASSTPRLGRGDTGELFF
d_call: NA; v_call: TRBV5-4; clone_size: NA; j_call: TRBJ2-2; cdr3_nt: TGCCTTTATAATGGCGGGGGCCTTAACACCGGGGAGCTGTTTTTT; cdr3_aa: CLYNGGGLNTGELFF
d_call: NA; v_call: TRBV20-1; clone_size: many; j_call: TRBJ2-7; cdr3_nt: TGCAGTGCTAGAGATGGAGGACTGAACCCCTACGAGCAGTACTTC; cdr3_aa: CSARDGGLNPYEQYF
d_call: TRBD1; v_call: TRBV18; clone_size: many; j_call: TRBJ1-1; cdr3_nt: TGTGCCAGCTCACCACGACAGGGGACATACACTGAAGCTTTCTTT; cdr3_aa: CASSPRQGTYTEAFF
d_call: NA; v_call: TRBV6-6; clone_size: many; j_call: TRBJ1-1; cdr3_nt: TGTGCCAGCAGTTTACAGTCAAACACTGAAGCTTTCTTT; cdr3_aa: CASSLQSNTEAFF
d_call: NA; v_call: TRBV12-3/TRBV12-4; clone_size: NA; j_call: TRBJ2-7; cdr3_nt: TGTGCCAGCAGTTTTGGGGGACCCTCCTACGAGCAGTACTTC; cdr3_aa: CASSFGGPSYEQYF
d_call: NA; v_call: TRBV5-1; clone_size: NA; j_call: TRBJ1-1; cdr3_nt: TGCGCCAGCACCTTGGGGTTCGGTCAGAACACTGAAGCTTTCTTT; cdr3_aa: CASTLGFGQNTEAFF
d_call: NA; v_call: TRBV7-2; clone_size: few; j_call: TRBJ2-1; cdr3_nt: TGTGCCAGCAGCTTAGGGGGGTCTCGTCACAATGAGCAGTTCTTC; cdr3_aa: CASSLGGSRHNEQFF
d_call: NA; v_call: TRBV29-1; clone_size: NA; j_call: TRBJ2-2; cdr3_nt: TGCAGCGTTCCAGCGGCGAACACCGGGGAGCTGTTTTTT; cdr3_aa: CSVPAANTGELFF
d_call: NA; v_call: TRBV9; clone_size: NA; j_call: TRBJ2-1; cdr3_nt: TGTGCCAGCAGCGCCGGACAGTGGGGAGAGCTGTTCTTC; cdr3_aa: CASSAGQWGELFF
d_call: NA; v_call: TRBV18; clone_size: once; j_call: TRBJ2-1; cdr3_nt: TGTGCCAACTCGACCGGGACTCACAATGAGCAGTTCTTC; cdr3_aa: CANSTGTHNEQFF
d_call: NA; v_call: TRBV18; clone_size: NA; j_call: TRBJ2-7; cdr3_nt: TGTGCCAGCTCACCCATCTCGACTAGTTCCTACGAGCAGTACTTC; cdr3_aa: CASSPISTSSYEQYF
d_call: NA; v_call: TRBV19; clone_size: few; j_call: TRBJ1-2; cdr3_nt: TGTGCCAGTAGTATAATCCTACAGTCGAACTATGGCTACACCTTC; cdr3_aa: CASSIILQSNYGYTF
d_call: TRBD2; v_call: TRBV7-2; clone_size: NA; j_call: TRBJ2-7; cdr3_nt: TGTGCCAGCAGCTCCTCGGGGACTAGCGGGGTCTACGAGCAGTACTTC; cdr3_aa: CASSSSGTSGVYEQYF
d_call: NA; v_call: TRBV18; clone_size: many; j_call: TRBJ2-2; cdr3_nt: TGTGCCAGCTCACCACCAGTAGGCACCGGGGAGCTGTTTTTT; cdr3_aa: CASSPPVGTGELFF
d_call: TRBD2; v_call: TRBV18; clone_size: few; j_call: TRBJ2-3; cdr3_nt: TGTGCCAGCTCACCCCCGGGACTAGCGGGAGTGGGATTCACAGATACGCAGTATTTT; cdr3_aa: CASSPPGLAGVGFTDTQYF
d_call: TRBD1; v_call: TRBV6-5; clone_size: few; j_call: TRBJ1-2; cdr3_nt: TGTGCCAGCAGTTCGTTAAGGACAGGGCTTCGCAACTATGGCTACACCTTC; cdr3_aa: CASSSLRTGLRNYGYTF
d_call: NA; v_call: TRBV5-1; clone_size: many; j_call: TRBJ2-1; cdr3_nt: TGCGCCAGCAGCACACTAGGCGTCACCTACAATGAGCAGTTCTTC; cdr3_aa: CASSTLGVTYNEQFF
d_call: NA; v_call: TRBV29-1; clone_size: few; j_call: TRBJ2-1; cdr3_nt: TGCAGCGTTGAAGATTTGGCGGGGATAGTCTCCTACAATGAGCAGTTCTTC; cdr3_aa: CSVEDLAGIVSYNEQFF
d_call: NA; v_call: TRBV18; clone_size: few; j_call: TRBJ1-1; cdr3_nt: TGTGCCAGCTCGATGAAGGACACTGAAGCTTTCTTT; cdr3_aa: CASSMKDTEAFF
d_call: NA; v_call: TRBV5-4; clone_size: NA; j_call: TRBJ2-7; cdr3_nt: TGTGCCAGCAGCGCGCCGGGAATCGGCGAGCAGTACTTC; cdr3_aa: CASSAPGIGEQYF
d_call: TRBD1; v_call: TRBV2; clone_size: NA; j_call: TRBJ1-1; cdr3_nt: TGTGCCAAAGCAAGGGGCCAGGGGGACACTGAAGCTTTCTTT; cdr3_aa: CAKARGQGDTEAFF
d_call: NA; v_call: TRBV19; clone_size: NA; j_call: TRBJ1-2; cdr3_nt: TGTGCCAGTAGTCCAGACCGAAGAGCTGGCTACACCTTC; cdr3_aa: CASSPDRRAGYTF
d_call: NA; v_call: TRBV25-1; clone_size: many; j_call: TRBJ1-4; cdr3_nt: TGTGCCAGCAGTGAATTGGAAGGGCCTAATGAAAAACTGTTTTTT; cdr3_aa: CASSELEGPNEKLFF